This TCR beta chain was recovered during a study of T cell changes during pregnancy in multiple sclerosis. Sequencing used immunoSEQ multiplex PCR; TCRdb keeps in-frame clones, though not all of them. The sample holds tens of thousands of clones, about 92% seen once. Looked up from germline, CDR1 is SQVTM and CDR2 is ANQGSEA. The CDR3 is made up of 13 amino acids. V lost 4 bases and J lost 5; bases outside the gene matches: 3. V is TRBV29-1 and J is TRBJ1-5; 9 bases match TRBD1. This material consisted of CD4+ T cells from peripheral blood mononuclear cells, taken in the third trimester of pregnancy. The TCR sequence derives from a female donor with multiple sclerosis, enrolled in a pregnancy study. The CDR3 loop is CSVGQGGDQPQHF. As DNA, the CDR3 is TGCAGCGTTGGACAGGGGGGAGATCAGCCCCAGCATTTT.